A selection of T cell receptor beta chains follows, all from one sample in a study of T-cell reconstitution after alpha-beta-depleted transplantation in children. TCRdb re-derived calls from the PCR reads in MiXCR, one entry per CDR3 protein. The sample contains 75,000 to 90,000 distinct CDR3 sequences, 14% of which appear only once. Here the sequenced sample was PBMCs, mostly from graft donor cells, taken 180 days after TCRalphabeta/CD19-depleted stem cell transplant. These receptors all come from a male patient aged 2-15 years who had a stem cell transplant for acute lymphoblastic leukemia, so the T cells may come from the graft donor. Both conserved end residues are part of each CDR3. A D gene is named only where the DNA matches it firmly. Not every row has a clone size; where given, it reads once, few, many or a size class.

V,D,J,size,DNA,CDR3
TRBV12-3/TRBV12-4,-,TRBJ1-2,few,TGTGCCAGCAGCCGTGCGACGGGCTACACCTTC,CASSRATGYTF
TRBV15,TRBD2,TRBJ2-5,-,TGTGCCACCAAAGGTAGCGGGAGGTTTCAGTACTTC,CATKGSGRFQYF
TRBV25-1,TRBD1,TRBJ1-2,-,TGTGCCAGCAGTGAGACAGGGTTGAGGGGCTACACCTTC,CASSETGLRGYTF
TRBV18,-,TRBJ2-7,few,TGTGCCAGCTCACCGGGGATGGTTTCTGAGGGGCAGTACTTC,CASSPGMVSEGQYF
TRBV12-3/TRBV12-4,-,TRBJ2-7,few,TGTGCCAGCAGTTTAACAGGGCCCTACGAGCAGTACTTC,CASSLTGPYEQYF
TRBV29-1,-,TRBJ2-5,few,TGCAGCGTCGCCTACAGATCGGAGACCCAGTACTTC,CSVAYRSETQYF
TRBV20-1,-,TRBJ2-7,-,TGCAGTGCCCCCCGGCCTGGGCTCTACGAGCAGTACTTC,CSAPRPGLYEQYF
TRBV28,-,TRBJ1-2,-,TGTGCCAGCAGTCAGGCCTTAGAGGGCTACACCTTC,CASSQALEGYTF
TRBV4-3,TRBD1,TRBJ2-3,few,TGCGCCAGCAGCCTGCGACAGGGGACATCAACAGATACGCAGTATTTT,CASSLRQGTSTDTQYF
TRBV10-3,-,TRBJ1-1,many,TGTGCCATCAGTGAAGGGTTCGGGACACCCAACACTGAAGCTTTCTTT,CAISEGFGTPNTEAFF
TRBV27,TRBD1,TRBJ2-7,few,TGTGCCGTTCGGACAGGGGAAAACGAGCAGTACTTC,CAVRTGENEQYF